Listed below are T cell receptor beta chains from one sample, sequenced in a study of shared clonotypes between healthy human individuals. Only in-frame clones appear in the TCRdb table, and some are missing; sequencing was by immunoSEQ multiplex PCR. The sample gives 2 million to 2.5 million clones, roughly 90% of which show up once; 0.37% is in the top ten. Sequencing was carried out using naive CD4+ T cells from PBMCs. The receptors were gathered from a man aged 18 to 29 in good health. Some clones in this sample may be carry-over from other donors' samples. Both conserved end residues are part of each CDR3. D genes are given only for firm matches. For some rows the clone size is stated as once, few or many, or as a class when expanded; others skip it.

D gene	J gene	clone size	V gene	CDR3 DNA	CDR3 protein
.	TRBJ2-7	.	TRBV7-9	TGTGCCAGCAGCCGAGCACCCTACGAGCAGTACTTC	CASSRAPYEQYF
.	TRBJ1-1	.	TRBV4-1	TGCGCCAGCAGCCAGGATAACAGGTGGGGCGATTTAGCTTTCTTT	CASSQDNRWGDLAFF
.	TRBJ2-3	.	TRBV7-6	TGTGCCAGCAGCTTAGCGAGAGGAACAGATACGCAGTATTTT	CASSLARGTDTQYF
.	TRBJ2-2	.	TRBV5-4	TGTGCCAGCAGGGAGCTACAGGGAAACACCGGGGAGCTGTTTTTT	CASRELQGNTGELFF
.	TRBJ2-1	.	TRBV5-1	TGCGCCAGCAGCCTTGGGGGGACTTCTGAGCAGTTCTTC	CASSLGGTSEQFF
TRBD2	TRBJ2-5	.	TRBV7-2	TGTGCCAGCAGCTTAATAGCGGGAGACCCGGAGTACTTC	CASSLIAGDPEYF
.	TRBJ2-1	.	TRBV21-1	TGTGCCATCTATGCTAGCGGGAGGGCTCACAATGAGCAGTTCTTC	CAIYASGRAHNEQFF
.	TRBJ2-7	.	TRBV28	TGTGCCAGCAGTCCATCCTATGAGACCTACGAGCAGTACTTC	CASSPSYETYEQYF
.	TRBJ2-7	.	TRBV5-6	TGTGCCAGCACCCCATTGGGGTCTGGAGCGGAGCCCTCCTACGAGCAGTACTTC	CASTPLGSGAEPSYEQYF
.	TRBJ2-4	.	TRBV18	TGTGCCAGCTCACCACTTGGGAAACCTCCAACTGGGTCCAAAAACATTCAGTACTTC	CASSPLGKPPTGSKNIQYF
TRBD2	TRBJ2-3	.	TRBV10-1	TGCGCCAGCAGTGAGAACGGACTAGCGCCAGATACGCAGTATTTT	CASSENGLAPDTQYF
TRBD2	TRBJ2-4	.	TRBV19	TGTGCCAGTAGCACCAGCGGGAGGTCCGCCACACGGCGCAAAAACATTCAGTACTTC	CASSTSGRSATRRKNIQYF
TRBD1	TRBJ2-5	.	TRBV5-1	TGCGCCAGCAGCCCTGACAGGGGTATGTCTCAAGAGACCCAGTACTTC	CASSPDRGMSQETQYF
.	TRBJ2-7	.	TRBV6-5	TGTGCCAGCAGTTACTCCCGGGGCAACGAGCAGTACTTC	CASSYSRGNEQYF
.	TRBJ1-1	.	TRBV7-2	TGTGCCAGCAGCTTAGGAGTAGGGAACACTGAAGCTTTCTTT	CASSLGVGNTEAFF
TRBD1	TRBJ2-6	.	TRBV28	TGTGCCAGCGGGACAGGGGTTTTTTCTGGGGCCAACGTCCTGACTTTC	CASGTGVFSGANVLTF
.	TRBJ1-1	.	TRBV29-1	TGCAGCGTAGGAGGACGGTGGACTGAAGCTTTCTTT	CSVGGRWTEAFF
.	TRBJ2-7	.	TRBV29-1	TGCAGCGTTACATACAGTTTTGGGCACTACGAGCAGTACTTC	CSVTYSFGHYEQYF
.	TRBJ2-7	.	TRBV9	TGTGCCAGCAGCGTAGGCGGAGGGGCCTACGAGCAGTACTTC	CASSVGGGAYEQYF
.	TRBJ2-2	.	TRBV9	TGTGCCAGCAGCGTAGCTATGGGCGGGAACACCGGGGAGCTGTTTTTT	CASSVAMGGNTGELFF
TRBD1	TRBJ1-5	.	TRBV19	TGTGCCGGAGGACCGCAGGGGGCTAGGAGCAATCAGCCCCAGCATTTT	CAGGPQGARSNQPQHF
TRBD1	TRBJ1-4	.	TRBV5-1	TGCGCCAGCAGCTTGGGGACAGGGGATGAAAAACTGTTTTTT	CASSLGTGDEKLFF
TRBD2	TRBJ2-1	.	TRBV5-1	TGCGCCAGCAGCTTGGGGGCGGGAGCGTCCTACAATGAGCAGTTCTTC	CASSLGAGASYNEQFF
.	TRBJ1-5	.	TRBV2	TGTGCCAGCAGTGAAGTGGGGGGTCGTCAGCCCCAGCATTTT	CASSEVGGRQPQHF
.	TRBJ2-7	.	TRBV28	TGTGCCAGCAGTTTGCATTCACTAGCCGTGAGCTCCTACGAGCAGTACTTC	CASSLHSLAVSSYEQYF
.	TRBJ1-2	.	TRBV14	TGTGCCAGCAGCCAAGCGTCAGGGAGTCGCTACACCTTC	CASSQASGSRYTF
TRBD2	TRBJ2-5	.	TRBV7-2	TGTGCCAGCAGCTTAGATTGGCCCGGGACTAGCGGGAATCAAGAGACCCAGTACTTC	CASSLDWPGTSGNQETQYF
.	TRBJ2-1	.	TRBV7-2	TGTGCCAGCAGCGAACGTCCGGGACTTTTCTACAATGAGCAGTTCTTC	CASSERPGLFYNEQFF
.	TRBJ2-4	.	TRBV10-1	TGCGCCAGCAGTGAGTACGGGGACACTACAAACAAAAACATTCAGTACTTC	CASSEYGDTTNKNIQYF
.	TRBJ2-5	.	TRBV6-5	TGTGCCAGCAGTTACGTCGCGTACGAAGAGACCCAGTACTTC	CASSYVAYEETQYF
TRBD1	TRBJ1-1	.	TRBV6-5	TGTGCCAGCAGTTCGGACAGGGGTGGTACTGAAGCTTTCTTT	CASSSDRGGTEAFF
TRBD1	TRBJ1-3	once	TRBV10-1	TGCGCCAGCAGTGATCGGACAGGGACTGGAAACACCATATATTTT	CASSDRTGTGNTIYF
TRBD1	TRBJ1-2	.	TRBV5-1	TGCGCCAGCAGACGGACAGGGGTGAACTATGGCTACACCTTC	CASRRTGVNYGYTF
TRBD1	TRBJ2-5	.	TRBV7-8	TGTGCCAGCAGCCTATGGACAGGGCCCCAAGAGACCCAGTACTTC	CASSLWTGPQETQYF
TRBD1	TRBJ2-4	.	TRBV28	TGTGCCAGCAGTCCCTCCACAGGGGGCGGTGAAAACATTCAGTACTTC	CASSPSTGGGENIQYF
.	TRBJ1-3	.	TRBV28	TGTGCCAGCACCCCCTGGGGGTCGGGAAACACCATATATTTT	CASTPWGSGNTIYF
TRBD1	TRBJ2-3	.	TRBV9	TGTGCCAGCAGCGACAGGGGTAGCACAGATACGCAGTATTTT	CASSDRGSTDTQYF